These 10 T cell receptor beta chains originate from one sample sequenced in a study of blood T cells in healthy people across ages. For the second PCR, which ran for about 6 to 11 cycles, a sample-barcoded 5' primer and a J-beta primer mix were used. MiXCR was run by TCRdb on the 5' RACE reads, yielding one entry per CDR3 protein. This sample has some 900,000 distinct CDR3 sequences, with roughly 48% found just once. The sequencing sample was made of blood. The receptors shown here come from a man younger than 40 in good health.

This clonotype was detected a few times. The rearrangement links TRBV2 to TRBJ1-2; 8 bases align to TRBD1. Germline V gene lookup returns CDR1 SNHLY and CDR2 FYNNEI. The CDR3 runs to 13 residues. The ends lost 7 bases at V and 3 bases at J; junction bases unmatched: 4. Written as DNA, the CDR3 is TGTGCCAGCAATATACAGGGGGACTATGGCTACACCTTC. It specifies CASNIQGDYGYTF. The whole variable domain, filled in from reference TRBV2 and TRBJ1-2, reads EPEVTQTPSHQVTQMGQEVILRCVPISNHLYFYWYRQILGQKVEFLVSFYNNEISEKSEIFDDQFSVERPDGSNFTLKIRSTKLEDSAMYFCASNIQGDYGYTFGSGTRLTVV.

CDR3: CASSPLEVAGLSTDTQYF. As DNA, the CDR3 is TGTGCCAGCAGTCCCCTGGAAGTTGCGGGGCTTAGCACAGATACGCAGTATTTT. This chain joins TRBV28 and TRBJ2-3, with D possibly being TRBD2 (6 bases). Trimming stripped 5 bases from V and 0 bases from J, with 21 bases between. The CDR3 loop spans 18 amino acids. Germline values: CDR1 MDHEN, CDR2 SYDVKM.

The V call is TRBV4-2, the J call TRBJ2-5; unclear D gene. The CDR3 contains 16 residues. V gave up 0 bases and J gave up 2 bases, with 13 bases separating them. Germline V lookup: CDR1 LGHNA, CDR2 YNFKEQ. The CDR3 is CASSQDGSRKQETQYF. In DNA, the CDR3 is TGTGCCAGCAGCCAAGATGGTTCTAGGAAGCAAGAGACCCAGTACTTC.

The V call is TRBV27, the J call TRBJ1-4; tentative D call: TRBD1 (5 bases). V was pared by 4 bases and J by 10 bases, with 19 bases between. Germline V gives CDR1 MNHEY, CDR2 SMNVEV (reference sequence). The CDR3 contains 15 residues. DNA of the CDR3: TGTGCCAGCAGTTCACCCGGGGGGGGAGAACGAAAACTGTTTTTT. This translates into CASSSPGGGERKLFF.

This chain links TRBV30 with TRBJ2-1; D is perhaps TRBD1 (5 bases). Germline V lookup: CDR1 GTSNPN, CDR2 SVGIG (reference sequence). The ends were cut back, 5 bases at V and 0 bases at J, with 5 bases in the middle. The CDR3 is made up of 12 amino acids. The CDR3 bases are TGTGCCTGGGACAGCTCCTACAATGAGCAGTTCTTC. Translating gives CAWDSSYNEQFF.

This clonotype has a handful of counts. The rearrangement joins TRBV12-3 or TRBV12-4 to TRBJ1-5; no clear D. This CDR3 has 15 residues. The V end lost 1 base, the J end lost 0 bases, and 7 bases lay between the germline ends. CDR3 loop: CASSLGSHSNQPQHF. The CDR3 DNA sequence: TGTGCCAGCAGTTTAGGGTCGCATAGCAATCAGCCCCAGCATTTT.

In DNA form, the CDR3 reads TGTGCCAGCAGCTTAGTTTGGGGGACAGGGCCATACGATGAGCAGTTCTTC. It translates to CASSLVWGTGPYDEQFF. The chain links TRBV7-2 to TRBJ2-1, with 9 bases identical to TRBD1. J lost 8 bases, V lost 1 base, and 12 bases had no gene match. Germline CDR1 is SGHTA and CDR2 is FQGNSA. The CDR3 consists of 17 residues.

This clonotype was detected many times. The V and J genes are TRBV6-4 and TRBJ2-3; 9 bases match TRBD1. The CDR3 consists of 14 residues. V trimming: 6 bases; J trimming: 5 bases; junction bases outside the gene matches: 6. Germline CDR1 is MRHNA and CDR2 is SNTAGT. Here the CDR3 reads CASSATGGRDTQYF. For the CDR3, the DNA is TGTGCCAGCAGCGCGACAGGGGGACGAGATACGCAGTATTTT.

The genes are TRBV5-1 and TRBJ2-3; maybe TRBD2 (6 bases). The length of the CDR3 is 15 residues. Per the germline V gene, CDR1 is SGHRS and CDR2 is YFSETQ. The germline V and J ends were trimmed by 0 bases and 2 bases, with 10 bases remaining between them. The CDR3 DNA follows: TGCGCCAGCAGCTTGGCCGGGAGTATCACAGATACGCAGTATTTT. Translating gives CASSLAGSITDTQYF.

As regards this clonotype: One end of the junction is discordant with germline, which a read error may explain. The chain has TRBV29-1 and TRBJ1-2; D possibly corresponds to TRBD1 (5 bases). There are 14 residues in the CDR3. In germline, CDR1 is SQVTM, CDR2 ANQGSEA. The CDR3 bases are TGCAACGTTCAAAAGGGGATTGGGGACTATGGCTACACCTTT. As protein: CNVQKGIGDYGYTF.